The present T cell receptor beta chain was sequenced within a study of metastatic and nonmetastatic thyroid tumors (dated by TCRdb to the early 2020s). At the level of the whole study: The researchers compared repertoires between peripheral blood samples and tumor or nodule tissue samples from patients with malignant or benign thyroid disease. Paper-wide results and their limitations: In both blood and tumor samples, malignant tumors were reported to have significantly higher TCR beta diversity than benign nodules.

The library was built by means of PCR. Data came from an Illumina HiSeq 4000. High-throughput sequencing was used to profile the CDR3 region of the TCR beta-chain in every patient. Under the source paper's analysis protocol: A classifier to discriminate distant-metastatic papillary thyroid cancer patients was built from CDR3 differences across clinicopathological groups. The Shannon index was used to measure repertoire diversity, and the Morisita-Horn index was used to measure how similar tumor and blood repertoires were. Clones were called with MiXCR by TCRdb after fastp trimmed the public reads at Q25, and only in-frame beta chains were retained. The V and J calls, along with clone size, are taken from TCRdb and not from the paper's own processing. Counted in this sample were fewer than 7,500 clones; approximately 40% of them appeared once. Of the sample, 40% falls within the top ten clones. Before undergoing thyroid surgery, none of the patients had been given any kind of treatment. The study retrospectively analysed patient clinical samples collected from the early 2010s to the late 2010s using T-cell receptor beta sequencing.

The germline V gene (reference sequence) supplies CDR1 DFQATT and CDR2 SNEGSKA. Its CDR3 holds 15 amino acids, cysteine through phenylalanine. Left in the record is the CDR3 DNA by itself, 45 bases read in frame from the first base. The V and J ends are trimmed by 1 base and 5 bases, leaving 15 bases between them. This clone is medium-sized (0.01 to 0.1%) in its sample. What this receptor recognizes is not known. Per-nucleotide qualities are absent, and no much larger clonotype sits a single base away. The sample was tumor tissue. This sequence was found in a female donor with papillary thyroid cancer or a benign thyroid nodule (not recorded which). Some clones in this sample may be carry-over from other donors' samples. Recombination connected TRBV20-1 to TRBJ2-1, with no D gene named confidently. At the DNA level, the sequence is TGCAGTGCTAGAGTCCTGCGTATTTACGACAATGAGCAGTTCTTC. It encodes CSARVLRIYDNEQFF.